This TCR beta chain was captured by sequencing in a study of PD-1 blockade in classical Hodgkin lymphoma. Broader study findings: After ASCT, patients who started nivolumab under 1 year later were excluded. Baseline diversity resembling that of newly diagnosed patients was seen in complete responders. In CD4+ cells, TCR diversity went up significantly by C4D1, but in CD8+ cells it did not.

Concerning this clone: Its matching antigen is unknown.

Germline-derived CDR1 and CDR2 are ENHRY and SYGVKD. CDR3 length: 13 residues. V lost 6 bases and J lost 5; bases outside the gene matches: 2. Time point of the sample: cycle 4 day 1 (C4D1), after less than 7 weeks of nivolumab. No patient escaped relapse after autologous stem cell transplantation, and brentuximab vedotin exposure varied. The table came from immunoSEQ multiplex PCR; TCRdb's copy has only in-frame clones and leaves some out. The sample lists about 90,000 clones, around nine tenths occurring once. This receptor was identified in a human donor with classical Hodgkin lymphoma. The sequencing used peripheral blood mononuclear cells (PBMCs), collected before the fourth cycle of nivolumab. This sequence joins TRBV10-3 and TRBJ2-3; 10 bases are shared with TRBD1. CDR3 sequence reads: CAIRGTGVDTQYF. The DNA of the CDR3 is TGTGCCATCAGGGGGACAGGGGTAGATACGCAGTATTTT.